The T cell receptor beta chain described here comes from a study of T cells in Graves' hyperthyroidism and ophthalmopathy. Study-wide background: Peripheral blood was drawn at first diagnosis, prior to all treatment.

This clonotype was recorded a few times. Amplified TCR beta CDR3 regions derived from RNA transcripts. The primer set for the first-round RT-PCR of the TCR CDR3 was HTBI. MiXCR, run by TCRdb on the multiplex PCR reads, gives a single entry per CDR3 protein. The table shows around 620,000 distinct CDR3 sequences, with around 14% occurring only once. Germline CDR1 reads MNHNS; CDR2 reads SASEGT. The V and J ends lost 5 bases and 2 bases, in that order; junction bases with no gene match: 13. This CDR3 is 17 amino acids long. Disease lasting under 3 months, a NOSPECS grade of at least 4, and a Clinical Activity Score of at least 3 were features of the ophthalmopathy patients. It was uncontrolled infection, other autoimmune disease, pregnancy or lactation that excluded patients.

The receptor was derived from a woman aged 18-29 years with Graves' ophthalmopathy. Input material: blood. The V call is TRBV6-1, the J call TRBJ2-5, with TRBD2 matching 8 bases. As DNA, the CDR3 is TGTGCCAGCAGTAAATCCCAGACTAGCGTAAGGCAAGAGACCCAGTACTTC. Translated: CASSKSQTSVRQETQYF.